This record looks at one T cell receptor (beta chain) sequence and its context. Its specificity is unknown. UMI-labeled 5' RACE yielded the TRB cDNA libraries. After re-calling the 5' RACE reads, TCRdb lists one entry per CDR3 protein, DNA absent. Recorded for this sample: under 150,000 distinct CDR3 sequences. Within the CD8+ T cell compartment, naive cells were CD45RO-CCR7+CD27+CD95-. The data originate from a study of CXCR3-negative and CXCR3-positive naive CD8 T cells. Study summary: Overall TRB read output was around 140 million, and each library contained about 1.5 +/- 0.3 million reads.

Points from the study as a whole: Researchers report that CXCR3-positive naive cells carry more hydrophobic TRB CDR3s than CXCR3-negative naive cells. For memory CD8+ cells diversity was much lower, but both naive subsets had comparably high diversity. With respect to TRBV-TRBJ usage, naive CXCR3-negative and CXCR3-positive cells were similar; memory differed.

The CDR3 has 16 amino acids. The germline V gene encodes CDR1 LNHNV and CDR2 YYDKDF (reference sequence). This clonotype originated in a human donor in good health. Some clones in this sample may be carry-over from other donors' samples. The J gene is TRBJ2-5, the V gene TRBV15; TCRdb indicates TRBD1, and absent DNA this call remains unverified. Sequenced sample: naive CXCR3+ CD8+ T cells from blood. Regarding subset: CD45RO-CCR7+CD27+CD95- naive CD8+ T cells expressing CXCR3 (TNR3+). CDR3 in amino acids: CATSSSGTGVGETQYF.